Given below is one TCR beta chain in context. Its target is unknown. The germline V and J ends were trimmed by 3 bases and 2 bases, with 4 bases remaining between them. The CDR3 covers 13 residues. The germline V gene encodes CDR1 SGHTA and CDR2 FQGNSA. This sample stems from a study of radiotherapy plus CTLA-4 blockade in lung cancer. Across the whole study: An objective response was seen in approximately 17% of patients, and disease control in around 33%. Study results and limitations: Response, reportedly, was best predicted by interferon-beta along with early blood T cell clone dynamics. Subsequent to radiotherapy plus ipilimumab, tumor-derived TCR clones underwent expansion in blood.

Assay used: immunoSEQ multiplex PCR; TCRdb lists only in-frame clones, some missing. The sample records 90,000 or so clones, approximately 84% being singletons. Participants had chemo-refractory metastatic non-small-cell lung cancer and were treated with focal radiation plus ipilimumab CTLA-4 blockade. The V and J genes are TRBV7-2 and TRBJ1-4, with D unclear. The clonotype was recovered from a human donor with non-small cell lung cancer who had a partial response to radiotherapy plus ipilimumab. The source material was peripheral blood, sampled from a patient treated with radiotherapy plus ipilimumab. This chain's CDR3 is CASSFSTNEKLFF. In DNA form, the CDR3 reads TGTGCCAGCAGCTTCTCGACTAATGAAAAACTGTTTTTT.